This is a list of T cell receptor beta chains from one sample in a study of blood T cell repertoires in COVID-19. Data came from immunoSEQ multiplex PCR; TCRdb stores just in-frame clones and leaves some out. The sample includes around 140,000 clones, around 87% of them seen just once. The specimen sequenced was peripheral blood. These receptors were collected from a man in his late teens or twenties with COVID-19, enrolled during active disease. Each CDR3 is given with its conserved first and last residue. D genes are given only for firm matches.

v_gene: TRBV24-1; j_gene: TRBJ2-3; d_gene: TRBD2; CDR3aa: CATSELAGPTDTQYF; CDR3nt: TGTGCCACCAGTGAATTAGCGGGCCCCACAGATACGCAGTATTTT
v_gene: TRBV27; j_gene: TRBJ2-1; d_gene: TRBD2; CDR3aa: CASSPGTSGTNEQFF; CDR3nt: TGTGCCAGCAGTCCAGGGACTAGCGGGACTAATGAGCAGTTCTTC
v_gene: TRBV28; j_gene: TRBJ2-1; d_gene: TRBD2; CDR3aa: CASSLRTSGSNEQFF; CDR3nt: TGTGCCAGCAGCCTCAGGACTAGCGGGAGCAATGAGCAGTTCTTC
v_gene: TRBV19; j_gene: TRBJ2-7; d_gene: TRBD1; CDR3aa: CASSIGTGGNEQYF; CDR3nt: TGTGCCAGTAGTATAGGGACAGGGGGCAACGAGCAGTACTTC
v_gene: TRBV19; j_gene: TRBJ2-7; d_gene: TRBD2; CDR3aa: CASSAGEGPYEQYF; CDR3nt: TGTGCCAGTTCCGCCGGGGAGGGCCCCTACGAGCAGTACTTC
v_gene: TRBV7-2; j_gene: TRBJ1-4; d_gene: -; CDR3aa: CASSLVGQGFEKLLF; CDR3nt: TGTGCCAGCAGCTTAGTTGGGCAGGGATTCGAAAAACTGCTTTTT
v_gene: TRBV28; j_gene: TRBJ1-2; d_gene: TRBD1; CDR3aa: CASSLGQGGGYTF; CDR3nt: TGTGCCAGCAGTCTCGGACAGGGCGGGGGCTACACCTTC
v_gene: TRBV9; j_gene: TRBJ2-1; d_gene: -; CDR3aa: CASSRESNEQFF; CDR3nt: TGTGCCAGCAGCCGGGAGTCCAATGAGCAGTTCTTC
v_gene: TRBV7-3; j_gene: TRBJ1-2; d_gene: TRBD1; CDR3aa: CASSPSRTGPVHGYTF; CDR3nt: TGTGCCAGCAGCCCCTCCCGGACAGGGCCGGTGCATGGCTACACCTTC
v_gene: TRBV19; j_gene: TRBJ2-1; d_gene: TRBD1; CDR3aa: CASSNSHPGGAYNEQFF; CDR3nt: TGTGCCAGTAGTAATAGCCACCCAGGGGGCGCTTACAATGAGCAGTTCTTC
v_gene: TRBV7-7; j_gene: TRBJ2-7; d_gene: TRBD1; CDR3aa: CASTRLTGQDRSYEQYF; CDR3nt: TGTGCTAGCACCAGACTTACTGGACAGGATCGATCCTACGAGCAGTACTTC
v_gene: TRBV6-2/TRBV6-3; j_gene: TRBJ1-5; d_gene: -; CDR3aa: CASRYQGFQPQHF; CDR3nt: TGTGCCAGCAGATACCAGGGATTTCAGCCCCAGCATTTT
v_gene: TRBV5-4; j_gene: TRBJ2-5; d_gene: -; CDR3aa: CASSLVRVPETQYF; CDR3nt: TGTGCCAGCAGCTTGGTCAGGGTACCAGAGACCCAGTACTTC